This T cell receptor beta chain comes out of a study of naive and memory T cell subsets. The CDR3 is 12 amino acids. Germline assignment: CDR1 MNHNS and CDR2 SASEGT. Trimming took off 3 bases at V and 8 bases at J, with 10 bases between the two ends. An oligonucleotide containing a UMI was ligated to the 3' end of TCR cDNA. Amplification of ligated cDNA took four PCR rounds with SP2 and nested alpha and beta constant primers. TCRdb reprocessed the 5' RACE reads with MiXCR, giving one entry per CDR3 protein. Of 55,000 to 65,000 distinct CDR3 sequences in the sample, approximately 8.5% are singletons; the top ten hold about 19%.

The V and J genes are TRBV6-1 and TRBJ1-2; no clear D. This clonotype was sampled from a female donor in good health. The CDR3 bases are TGTGCCAGCAGTGATCCGGCCTCAGGCTACACCTTC. It codes for CASSDPASGYTF.